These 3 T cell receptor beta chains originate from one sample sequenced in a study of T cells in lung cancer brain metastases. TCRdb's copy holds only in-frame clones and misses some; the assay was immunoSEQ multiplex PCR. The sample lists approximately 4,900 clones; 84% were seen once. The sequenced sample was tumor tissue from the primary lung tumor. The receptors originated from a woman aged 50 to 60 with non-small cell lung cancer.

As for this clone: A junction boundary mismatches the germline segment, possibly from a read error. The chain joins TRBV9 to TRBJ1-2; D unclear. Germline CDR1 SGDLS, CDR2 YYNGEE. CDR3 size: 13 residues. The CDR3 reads CASSVAEIGGYIF. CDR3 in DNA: TGTGCCAGCAGCGTAGCTGAGATAGGAGGCTACATCTTC.

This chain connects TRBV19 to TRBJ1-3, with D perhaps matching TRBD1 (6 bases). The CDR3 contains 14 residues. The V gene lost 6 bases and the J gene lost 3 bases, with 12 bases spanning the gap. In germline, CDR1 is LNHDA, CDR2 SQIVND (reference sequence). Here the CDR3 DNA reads TGTGCCAGTAGCCTCACAGGGTATGGAAACACCATATATTTT. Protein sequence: CASSLTGYGNTIYF. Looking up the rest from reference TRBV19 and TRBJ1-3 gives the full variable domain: DGGITQSPKYLFRKEGQNVTLSCEQNLNHDAMYWYRQDPGQGLRLIYYSQIVNDFQKGDIAEGYSVSREKKESFPLTVTSAQKNPTAFYLCASSLTGYGNTIYFGEGSWLTVV.

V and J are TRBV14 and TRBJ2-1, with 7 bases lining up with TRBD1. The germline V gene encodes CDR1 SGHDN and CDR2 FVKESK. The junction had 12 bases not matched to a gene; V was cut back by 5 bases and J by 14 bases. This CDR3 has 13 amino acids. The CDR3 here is CASSGDSYRVKFF. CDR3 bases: TGTGCCAGCAGCGGGGACAGCTACAGGGTAAAGTTCTTC.